The 17 T cell receptor beta chains presented below share a single source sample, sequenced in a study of cytomegalovirus exposure and HLA in healthy donors. Both 60 Vbeta primers and 13 Jbeta primers went into the PCR. Assay used: immunoSEQ multiplex PCR; TCRdb lists only in-frame clones, some missing. The sample lists about 83,000 clones, 81% occurring once. The sample was PBMCs. All receptors derive from a woman aged 30 to 39 in good health and CMV-seronegative.

The V gene is TRBV15, the J gene TRBJ1-4; tentatively, D is TRBD1 (6 bases). CDR1 and CDR2 (germline): LNHNV, YYDKDF (reference sequence). Trimming cost V 4 bases and J 8 bases, with 11 bases left between them. The CDR3 length is 13 residues. CDR3: CATSKLQGEKLFF. CDR3 bases: TGTGCCACCAGCAAACTACAGGGAGAAAAACTGTTTTTT.

V and J are TRBV6-5 and TRBJ1-4; 10 bases are shared with TRBD1. V shed 10 bases, J shed 1 base, and the junction held 6 bases outside the gene matches. In germline, CDR1 is MNHEY, CDR2 SVGAGI. This CDR3 comprises 15 residues. CDR3 in DNA: TGTGCCATCACCCGGGACAGGGGAACTAATGAAAAACTGTTTTTT. This translates into CAITRDRGTNEKLFF.

This chain uses TRBV28 with TRBJ1-3; a weak D match, TRBD1 (5 bases). CDR1 and CDR2 from the germline V gene are MDHEN and SYDVKM. This CDR3 region has 14 residues. Trimming took 4 bases from V and 7 from J, leaving 14 bases between them. The CDR3 region is CASSSQALRNTIYF. The CDR3 coding sequence is TGTGCCAGCAGTTCACAGGCTCTTCGTAACACCATATATTTT.

The gene calls are TRBV13 and TRBJ2-5; 7 bases align to TRBD1. Germline V lookup: CDR1 PRHDT, CDR2 FYEKMQ (reference sequence). V lost 5 bases to trimming and J lost 2 bases; unmatched junction nucleotides: 5. The CDR3 runs 14 residues. The CDR3 region has the DNA TGTGCCAGCAGCATATCACAGGGGCAAGAGACCCAGTACTTC. This gives the protein CASSISQGQETQYF. Drawing the rest from reference TRBV13 and TRBJ2-5, the complete variable domain is AAGVIQSPRHLIKEKRETATLKCYPIPRHDTVYWYQQGPGQDPQFLISFYEKMQSDKGSIPDRFSAQQFSDYHSELNMSSLELGDSALYFCASSISQGQETQYFGPGTRLLVL.

This clone was found once. The V call is TRBV6-1, the J call TRBJ1-6; D not resolved. The CDR3 covers 14 residues. Between the trimmed V and J ends, which lost 3 bases and 5 bases, there was a span of 8 bases. Germline V lookup: CDR1 MNHNS, CDR2 SASEGT. CDR3 residues: CASSERADNSPLHF. CDR3 nucleotides: TGTGCCAGCAGTGAGAGGGCGGATAATTCACCCCTCCACTTT.

This clone was detected only once. The rearrangement joins TRBV18 to TRBJ1-6; D gene unclear. V lost 0 bases to trimming and J lost 5 bases, with 11 bases between them. From germline, CDR1 is KGHSH and CDR2 LQKENI. CDR3 length: 16 residues. The CDR3: CASSPPTGGNNSPLHF. The CDR3, as DNA: TGTGCCAGCTCACCACCGACGGGAGGGAATAATTCACCCCTCCACTTT.

The rearrangement links TRBV6-4 to TRBJ1-1; no definite D call. The germline gives CDR1 MRHNA, CDR2 SNTAGT. Trimming removed 9 bases from V and 1 base from J, with 15 bases in between. The CDR3 sequence is 14 residues long. CDR3 in DNA: TGTGCCAGTGCCCCCGGCCCGGGGAACACTGAAGCTTTCTTT. Amino acid sequence: CASAPGPGNTEAFF.

The gene calls are TRBV6-1 and TRBJ1-1, with TRBD1 matching over 8 bases. The CDR3 is 15 amino acids. CDR1 is MNHNS and CDR2 is SASEGT in the germline V gene. V was pared by 6 bases and J by 2 bases, with 8 bases of the junction left unmatched. CDR3 sequence reads: CASSRQGSFNTEAFF. CDR3 coding DNA: TGTGCCAGCAGCCGACAGGGGTCCTTCAACACTGAAGCTTTCTTT.

The CDR3 loop reads CASSLSTYNEQFF. CDR3 coding DNA: TGTGCCAGCAGCTTATCCACTTACAATGAGCAGTTCTTC. The chain recombines TRBV7-2 with TRBJ2-1; the D is unclear. The CDR3 is 13 amino acids. The germline CDR1 and CDR2 sequences are SGHTA and FQGNSA. V lost 2 bases, J lost 4 bases, and 6 bases lay in between.

A few counts support this clone. V usage is TRBV6-1 and J usage is TRBJ2-3; 8 bases line up with TRBD2. The CDR3 has 15 residues. The J segment lost 1 base and the V segment lost 5 bases, leaving 5 bases of the junction unmatched. Germline values: CDR1 MNHNS, CDR2 SASEGT. The CDR3 is CASSTGGPRTDTQYF. In nucleotides, the CDR3 is TGTGCCAGCAGTACGGGAGGGCCCCGCACAGATACGCAGTATTTT.

This clone was counted between two and nine times. The rearrangement joins TRBV28 to TRBJ1-2; D might be TRBD1 (5 bases). Trimming removed 3 bases at V and 3 bases at J, with 11 bases between. This CDR3 is 14 amino acids long. Germline V gene data show CDR1 as MDHEN and CDR2 as SYDVKM. The CDR3 here is CASSLQGGYYGYTF. CDR3 DNA: TGTGCCAGCAGTTTGCAGGGAGGCTACTATGGCTACACCTTC.

In this sample, this clone turned up a few times. The CDR3 spells CASSPTLGATSVNTEAFF. The CDR3 DNA follows: TGTGCCAGCAGCCCGACTCTAGGGGCGACTTCCGTGAACACTGAAGCTTTCTTT. The chain links TRBV9 to TRBJ1-1, with D possibly matching TRBD1 (5 bases). Between the trimmed V and J ends, which lost 4 bases and 0 bases, there was a span of 22 bases. Germline CDR1 SGDLS, CDR2 YYNGEE. This CDR3 is 18 amino acids long.

This chain links TRBV5-1 with TRBJ2-3; 11 positions agree with TRBD2. CDR1 and CDR2 from the germline V gene are SGHRS and YFSETQ. This CDR3 has 16 amino acids. The ends lost 2 bases at V and 6 bases at J; junction bases unmatched: 8. The CDR3 bases are TGCGCCAGCAGCTTTCAGACTAGCGGGAAGGATGATACGCAGTATTTT. It codes for CASSFQTSGKDDTQYF.

The V and J genes are TRBV15 and TRBJ2-7; D is ambiguous. V was cut by 5 bases and J by 5 bases, with 16 bases left in between. The CDR3 is made up of 14 amino acids. CDR1 is LNHNV, CDR2 YYDKDF, per germline (reference sequence). DNA for the CDR3: TGTGCCACCAGCCCCCCCGTCCCGGTCAACGAGCAGTACTTC. Translation gives CATSPPVPVNEQYF.

V is TRBV5-6 and J is TRBJ2-7; D is perhaps TRBD2 (6 bases). Germline CDR1 is SGHDT and CDR2 is YYEEEE. The CDR3 extends over 15 amino acids. Between the trimmed V and J ends, which lost 0 bases and 6 bases, there was a span of 16 bases. The CDR3 DNA is TGTGCCAGCAGCTTGGGCTTCGGGGGTTTCGGCGAGCAGTACTTC. It encodes CASSLGFGGFGEQYF.

V is TRBV30 and J is TRBJ1-5; D unresolved. Germline V gives CDR1 GTSNPN, CDR2 SVGIG (reference sequence). V shed 1 base and J shed 5 bases, with 9 bases lying between them. CDR3 length: 13 residues. CDR3 DNA sequence: TGTGCCTGGAGTGGAGGGATTGATCAGCCCCAGCATTTT. Protein sequence: CAWSGGIDQPQHF.

The V call is TRBV5-4, the J call TRBJ1-4; 8 bases line up with TRBD1. Germline V gives CDR1 SGHNT, CDR2 YYREEE (reference sequence). V lost 5 bases and J lost 5; bases outside the gene matches: 5. CDR3 length: 14 residues. The CDR3 region is CASSRDRGNEKLFF. The CDR3, as DNA: TGTGCCAGCAGTCGAGACAGGGGCAATGAAAAACTGTTTTTT.